What follows are 9 T cell receptor beta chains derived from one specimen sequenced in a study of beta chain features in type 1 diabetes. Sequenced material consisted of expressed TCRB transcripts (all of the isolated RNA was reverse transcribed). The data were produced by immunoSEQ multiplex PCR, yet TCRdb's version contains in-frame clones alone and is incomplete. In the table there are a few hundred thousand clones, roughly 21% of which are singletons. These TCRs are of unknown antigen specificity. Study-level points and caveats: All four CD4+ subsets of Type 1 diabetes patients contained TCRB CDR3s that were moderately but significantly shorter.

Input material: naive CD4+ T cells from blood. These receptors were taken from a woman aged 40 to 55 with type 1 diabetes.

The chain couples TRBV9 to TRBJ2-7; maybe TRBD1 (6 bases). Germline CDR1 SGDLS, CDR2 YYNGEE. V was shortened by 0 bases and J by 0 bases, with 10 bases between the two germline ends. The CDR3 runs 15 residues. The CDR3 here is CASSVEGGFSYEQYF. In nucleotides, the CDR3 is TGTGCCAGCAGCGTAGAAGGGGGATTCTCCTACGAGCAGTACTTC.

This chain joins TRBV4-1 and TRBJ2-1, with D perhaps TRBD1 (5 bases). This CDR3 has 15 residues. V was clipped by 3 bases and J by 1 base, with 10 bases between them. Germline V gene data show CDR1 as MGHRA and CDR2 as YSYEKL. CDR3 DNA: TGCGCCAGCAGCCAGGGGCCTGTATCCTACAATGAGCAGTTCTTC. Translated: CASSQGPVSYNEQFF.

V is TRBV7-2 and J is TRBJ2-3; D is perhaps TRBD2 (6 bases). The V end was cut by 2 bases, the J end by 4 bases, with 19 bases between. Germline V gives CDR1 SGHTA, CDR2 FQGNSA. There are 17 residues in the CDR3. The CDR3 DNA reads TGTGCCAGCAGCTTAAGAATGGCGGGAAGTAGGGCAGATACGCAGTATTTT. This codes for CASSLRMAGSRADTQYF.

This clone turned up a few times. The rearrangement uses TRBV28 and TRBJ1-5; TRBD1 is a possible D gene (6 bases). V lost 8 bases and J lost 4, with 15 bases in between. The CDR3 runs 14 residues. CDR1 is MDHEN, CDR2 SYDVKM, per germline. The DNA for the CDR3 is TGTGCCAGCTCACAGGGCGCTGGGAATCAGCCCCAGCATTTT. It encodes CASSQGAGNQPQHF.

This clone has more than one count but fewer than ten. The chain combines TRBV7-2 with TRBJ2-2; D is unresolved. V was clipped by 1 base and J by 6 bases, with 9 bases between them. The CDR3 sequence is 14 residues long. The germline V gene has CDR1 SGHTA and CDR2 FQGNSA. CDR3 residues: CASSLVRPSGELFF. CDR3 nucleotides: TGTGCCAGCAGCTTAGTGCGGCCTTCCGGGGAGCTGTTTTTT.

This chain links TRBV7-2 with TRBJ1-5; 11 bases match TRBD1. The CDR3 has 18 residues. Germline V CDR1 and CDR2: SGHTA, FQGNSA. Losses at the gene ends were 4 bases for V and 0 bases for J; bases not matched to a gene: 8. DNA of the CDR3: TGTGCCAGCAGCTCCCGGGACAGGGGGTTCTATAGCAATCAGCCCCAGCATTTT. It codes for CASSSRDRGFYSNQPQHF.

The rearrangement links TRBV7-3 to TRBJ2-7; 7 bases line up with TRBD2. This CDR3 spans 13 amino acids. The V gene end was trimmed by 0 bases and the J gene end by 5 bases; junction bases not matched to a gene: 1. In germline, CDR1 is SGHTA, CDR2 FQGTGA. The CDR3 is CASSLTGGNEQYF. CDR3 nucleotides: TGTGCCAGCAGCTTAACGGGGGGGAACGAGCAGTACTTC.

The V gene is TRBV5-1, the J gene TRBJ2-7; TRBD1 might be the D (6 bases). V was cut by 4 bases and J by 1 base, with 12 bases left in between. The CDR3 length is 14 residues. The V gene's germline CDR1 is SGHRS and CDR2 YFSETQ. CDR3 DNA: TGCGCCAGCAGCCTCGGACAGCGATCCTACGAGCAGTACTTC. This translates into CASSLGQRSYEQYF.

The chain links TRBV5-4 to TRBJ2-3, with D maybe TRBD2 (6 bases). The CDR3 covers 15 residues. V was shortened by 4 bases and J by 2 bases, with 14 bases between the two germline ends. In germline, CDR1 is SGHNT, CDR2 YYREEE (reference sequence). CDR3 bases: TGTGCCAGCAGCCCGGATAGCGGACCCACAGATACGCAGTATTTT. As protein: CASSPDSGPTDTQYF.